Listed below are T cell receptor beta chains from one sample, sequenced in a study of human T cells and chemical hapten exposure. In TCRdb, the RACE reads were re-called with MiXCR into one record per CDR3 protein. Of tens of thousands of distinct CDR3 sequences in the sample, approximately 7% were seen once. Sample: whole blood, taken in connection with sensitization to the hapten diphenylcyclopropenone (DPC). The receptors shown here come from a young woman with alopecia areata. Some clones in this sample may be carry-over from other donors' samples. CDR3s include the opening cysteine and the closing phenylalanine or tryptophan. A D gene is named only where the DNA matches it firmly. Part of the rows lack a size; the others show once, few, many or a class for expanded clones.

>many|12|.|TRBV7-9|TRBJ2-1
CASSPDSDEQFF
TGTGCCAGCAGCCCGGACTCGGATGAGCAGTTCTTC
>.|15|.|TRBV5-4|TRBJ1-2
CASSLEKTGFLGYTF
TGTGCCAGCAGCCTCGAGAAAACAGGGTTTCTTGGCTACACCTTC
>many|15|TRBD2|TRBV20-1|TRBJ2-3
CSARLSGGAGDTQYF
TGCAGTGCCAGATTAAGCGGGGGGGCCGGGGATACGCAGTATTTT
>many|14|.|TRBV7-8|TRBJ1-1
CASSLVTGNTEAFF
TGTGCCAGCAGCTTAGTGACAGGGAACACTGAAGCTTTCTTT
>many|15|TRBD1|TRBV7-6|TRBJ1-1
CASSPGTGFRTEAFF
TGTGCCAGCAGCCCAGGGACAGGGTTCCGCACTGAAGCTTTCTTT
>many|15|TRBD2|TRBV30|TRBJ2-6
CAWTLGTSGSNVLTF
TGTGCCTGGACACTTGGGACTAGCGGGTCCAACGTCCTGACTTTC
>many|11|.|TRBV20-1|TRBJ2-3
CSAGRRDTQYF
TGCAGTGCTGGTAGGAGAGATACGCAGTATTTT
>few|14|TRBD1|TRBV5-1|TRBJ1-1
CASRTGDMNTEAFF
TGCGCCAGTAGAACAGGGGACATGAACACTGAAGCTTTCTTT
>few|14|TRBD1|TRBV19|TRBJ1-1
CASSHGQGSSEAFF
TGTGCCAGTAGTCATGGACAGGGGTCCTCTGAAGCTTTCTTT
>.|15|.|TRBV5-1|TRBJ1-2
CASSLEGDPLYGYTF
TGCGCCAGCAGCTTGGAAGGGGACCCCCTCTATGGCTACACCTTC
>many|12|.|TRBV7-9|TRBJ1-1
CASRPLGSEAFF
TGTGCCAGCAGACCGCTGGGTAGTGAAGCTTTCTTT
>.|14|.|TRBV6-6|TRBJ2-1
CASRRTAQQDEQFF
TGTGCCAGCCGCAGGACAGCCCAACAGGATGAGCAGTTCTTC
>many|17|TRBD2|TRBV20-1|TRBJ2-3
CSAPPGLAGVSGDTQYF
TGCAGTGCGCCACCGGGACTAGCGGGGGTCTCGGGGGATACGCAGTATTTT
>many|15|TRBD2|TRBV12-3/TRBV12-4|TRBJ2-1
CASRTGLAAGGEQFF
TGTGCCAGCAGAACGGGACTAGCGGCGGGGGGTGAGCAGTTCTTC
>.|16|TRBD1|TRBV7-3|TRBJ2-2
CASSFTDRGYTGELFF
TGTGCCAGCAGCTTCACTGACAGGGGGTATACCGGGGAGCTGTTTTTT
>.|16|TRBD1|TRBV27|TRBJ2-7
CASSLLTLQGPYEQYF
TGTGCCAGCAGTTTACTAACTTTACAGGGGCCCTACGAGCAGTACTTC
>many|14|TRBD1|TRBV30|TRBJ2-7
CAWSLRQGNYEQYF
TGTGCCTGGAGTCTGAGACAGGGTAACTACGAGCAGTACTTC
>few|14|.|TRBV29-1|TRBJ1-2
CSVERGLANYGYTF
TGCAGCGTTGAACGTGGACTTGCTAACTATGGCTACACCTTC
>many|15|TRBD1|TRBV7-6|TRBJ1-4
CASSPRTGAGEKLFF
TGTGCCAGCAGCCCCCGGACAGGGGCGGGTGAAAAACTGTTTTTT
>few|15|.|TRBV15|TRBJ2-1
CATSGLRSSYNEQFF
TGTGCCACCAGTGGACTAAGATCCTCCTACAATGAGCAGTTCTTC
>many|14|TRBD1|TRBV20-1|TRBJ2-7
CSARSDREPYEQYF
TGCAGTGCTAGATCGGACAGGGAGCCCTACGAGCAGTACTTC
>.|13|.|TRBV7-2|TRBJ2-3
CASSLAATDTQYF
TGTGCCAGCAGCTTAGCGGCCACAGATACGCAGTATTTT
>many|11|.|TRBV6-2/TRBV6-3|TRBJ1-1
CASSLGAQAFF
TGTGCCAGCAGTTTAGGGGCTCAAGCTTTCTTT
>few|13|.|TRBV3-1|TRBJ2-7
CASSPSSSYEQYF
TGTGCCAGCAGCCCGAGCTCCTCCTACGAGCAGTACTTC
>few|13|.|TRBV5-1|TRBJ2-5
CASSLGFQETQYF
TGCGCCAGCAGCTTGGGGTTCCAAGAGACCCAGTACTTC
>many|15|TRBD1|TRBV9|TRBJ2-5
CASSYTGTAKETQYF
TGTGCCAGCAGCTATACCGGGACAGCTAAAGAGACCCAGTACTTC
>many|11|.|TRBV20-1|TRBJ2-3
CSAREGDTQYF
TGCAGTGCAAGAGAGGGAGATACGCAGTATTTT
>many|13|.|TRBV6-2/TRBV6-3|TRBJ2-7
CASSLGQVYEQYF
TGTGCCAGCAGTTTGGGGCAGGTCTACGAGCAGTACTTC
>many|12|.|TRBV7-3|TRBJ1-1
CASSLYRGEAFF
TGTGCCAGCAGCTTATATAGAGGTGAAGCTTTCTTT
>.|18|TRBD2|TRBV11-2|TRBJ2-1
CASSFARLAGAGGNEQFF
TGTGCCAGCAGCTTTGCCCGACTAGCGGGGGCCGGAGGGAATGAGCAGTTCTTC
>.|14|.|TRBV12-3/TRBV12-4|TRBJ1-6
CASSGPGSGSPLHF
TGTGCCAGCAGTGGACCAGGGAGTGGGTCACCCCTCCACTTT
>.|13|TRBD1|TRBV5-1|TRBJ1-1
CASSGTVDTEAFF
TGCGCCAGCAGCGGGACAGTAGACACTGAAGCTTTCTTT
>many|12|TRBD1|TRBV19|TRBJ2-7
CASSRTGREQYF
TGTGCCAGTAGCCGGACAGGGCGCGAGCAGTACTTC
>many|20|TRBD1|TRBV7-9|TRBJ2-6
CASSPMGQGAPFSGANVLTF
TGTGCCAGCAGCCCTATGGGACAGGGGGCCCCCTTCTCTGGGGCCAACGTCCTGACTTTC
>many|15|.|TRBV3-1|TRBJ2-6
CASSQDISGANVLTF
TGTGCCAGCAGCCAAGACATCTCTGGGGCCAACGTCCTGACTTTC
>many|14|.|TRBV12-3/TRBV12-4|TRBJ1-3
CASSLFAGGNTIYF
TGTGCCAGCAGTCTTTTCGCGGGAGGAAACACCATATATTTT
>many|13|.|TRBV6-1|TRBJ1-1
CASSEFGRTEAFF
TGTGCCAGCAGTGAATTTGGCCGGACTGAAGCTTTCTTT
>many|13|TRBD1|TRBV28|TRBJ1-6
CASQGQGTSPLHF
TGTGCCAGCCAGGGACAGGGTACTTCACCCCTCCACTTT
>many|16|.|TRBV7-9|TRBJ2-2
CASSGMPGPATGELFF
TGTGCCAGCAGTGGGATGCCGGGTCCCGCGACCGGGGAGCTGTTTTTT
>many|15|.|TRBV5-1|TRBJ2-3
CASSGALGSTDTQYF
TGCGCCAGCAGCGGGGCTCTGGGGTCCACAGATACGCAGTATTTT
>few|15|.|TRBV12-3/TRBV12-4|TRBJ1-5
CASSTGTGNNQPQHF
TGTGCCAGCAGTACCGGTACAGGGAATAATCAGCCCCAGCATTTT
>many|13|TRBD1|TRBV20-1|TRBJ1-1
CSAELQGAREAFF
TGCAGTGCAGAACTACAGGGGGCCAGGGAAGCTTTCTTT
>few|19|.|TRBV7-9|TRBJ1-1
CASSFPSSDGGRMNTEAFF
TGTGCCAGCAGCTTCCCTTCTTCGGATGGGGGGAGGATGAACACTGAAGCTTTCTTT
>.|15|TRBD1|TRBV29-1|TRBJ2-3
CSVLKGGSRTDTQYF
TGCAGCGTTCTCAAAGGGGGCTCGAGGACAGATACGCAGTATTTT
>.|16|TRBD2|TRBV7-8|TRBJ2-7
CASSLSVAGGFYEQYF
TGTGCCAGCAGCTTATCGGTAGCGGGGGGTTTCTACGAGCAGTACTTC
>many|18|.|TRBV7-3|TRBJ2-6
CASSLNPGAPSGANVLTF
TGTGCCAGCAGCTTAAACCCAGGGGCGCCGTCTGGGGCCAACGTCCTGACTTTC
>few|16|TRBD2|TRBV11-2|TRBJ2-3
CASRVAGGLITDTQYF
TGTGCCAGCAGGGTAGCGGGGGGGCTGATCACAGATACGCAGTATTTT
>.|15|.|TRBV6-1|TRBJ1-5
CASSRGTFGGQPQHF
TGTGCCAGCAGCCGCGGGACATTCGGAGGCCAGCCCCAGCATTTT
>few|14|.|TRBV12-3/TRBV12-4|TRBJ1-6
CASSPAGDISPLHF
TGTGCCAGCAGCCCGGCGGGCGATATTTCACCCCTCCACTTT
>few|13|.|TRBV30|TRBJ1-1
CAWAIQGGVEAFF
TGTGCCTGGGCCATTCAGGGAGGAGTTGAAGCTTTCTTT
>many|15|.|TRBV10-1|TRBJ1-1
CASRNGGRMNTEAFF
TGCGCCAGCAGGAACGGGGGCAGGATGAACACTGAAGCTTTCTTT
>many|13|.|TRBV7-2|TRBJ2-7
CASSQNRGGEQYF
TGTGCCAGCAGCCAAAACAGGGGGGGGGAGCAGTACTTC
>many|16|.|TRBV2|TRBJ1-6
CASSAVAPSAESPLHF
TGTGCCAGCAGCGCTGTCGCTCCGTCTGCGGAATCACCCCTCCACTTT